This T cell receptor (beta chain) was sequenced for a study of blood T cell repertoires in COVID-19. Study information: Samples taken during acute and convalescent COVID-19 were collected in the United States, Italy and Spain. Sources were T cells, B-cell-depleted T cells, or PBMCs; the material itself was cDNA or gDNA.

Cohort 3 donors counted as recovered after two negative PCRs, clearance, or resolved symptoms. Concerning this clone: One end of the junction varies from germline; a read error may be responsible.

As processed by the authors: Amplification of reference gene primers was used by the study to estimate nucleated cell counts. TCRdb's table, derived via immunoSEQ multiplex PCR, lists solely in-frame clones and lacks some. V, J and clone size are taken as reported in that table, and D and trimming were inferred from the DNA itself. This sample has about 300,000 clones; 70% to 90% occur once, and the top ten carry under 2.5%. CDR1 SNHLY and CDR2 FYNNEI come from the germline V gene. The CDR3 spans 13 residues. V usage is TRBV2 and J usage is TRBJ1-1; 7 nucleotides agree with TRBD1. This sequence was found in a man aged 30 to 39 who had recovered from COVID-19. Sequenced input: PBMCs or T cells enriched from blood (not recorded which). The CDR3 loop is CASATTGQTEVFF. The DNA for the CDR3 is TGTGCCAGCGCTACGACAGGGCAAACTGAAGTTTTCTTT.